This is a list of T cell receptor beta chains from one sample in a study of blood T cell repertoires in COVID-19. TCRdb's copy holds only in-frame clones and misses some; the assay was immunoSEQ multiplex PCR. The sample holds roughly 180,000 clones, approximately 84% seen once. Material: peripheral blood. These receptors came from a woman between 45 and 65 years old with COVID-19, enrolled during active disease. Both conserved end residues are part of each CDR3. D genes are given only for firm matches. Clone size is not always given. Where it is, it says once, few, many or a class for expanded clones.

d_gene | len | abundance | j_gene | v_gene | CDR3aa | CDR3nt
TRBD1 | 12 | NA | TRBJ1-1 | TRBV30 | CAWSVQGTEAFF | TGTGCCTGGAGTGTACAGGGGACTGAAGCTTTCTTT
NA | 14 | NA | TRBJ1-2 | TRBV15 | CATSRDKTSGGYTF | TGTGCCACCAGCAGAGATAAGACATCCGGTGGCTACACCTTC
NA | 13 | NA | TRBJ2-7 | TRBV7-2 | CASSFPGNYEQYF | TGTGCCAGCAGCTTTCCAGGGAACTACGAGCAGTACTTC
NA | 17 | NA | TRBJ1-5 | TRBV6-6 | CASSPTWASYSNQPQHF | TGTGCCAGCAGTCCAACCTGGGCCTCCTATAGCAATCAGCCCCAGCATTTT
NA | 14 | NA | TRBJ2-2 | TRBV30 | CAWSAQLNTGELFF | TGTGCCTGGAGCGCACAGCTCAACACCGGGGAGCTGTTTTTT
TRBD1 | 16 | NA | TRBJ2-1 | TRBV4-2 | CASSQEQGQGFNEQFF | TGTGCCAGCAGCCAAGAACAGGGACAGGGATTCAATGAGCAGTTCTTC
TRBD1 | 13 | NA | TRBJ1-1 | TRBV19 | CASSGTVNTEAFF | TGTGCCAGTAGTGGGACAGTGAACACTGAAGCTTTCTTT
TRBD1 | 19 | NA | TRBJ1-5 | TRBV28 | CASSFRRTGVSRSNQPQHF | TGTGCCAGCAGTTTCAGGCGGACAGGGGTTAGCCGGAGCAATCAGCCCCAGCATTTT
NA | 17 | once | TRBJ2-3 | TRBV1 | CTSSQDQSTRKTDTQYF | TGCACCAGCAGCCAAGATCAGAGCACGCGGAAAACAGATACGCAGTATTTT
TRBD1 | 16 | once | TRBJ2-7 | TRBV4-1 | CASSQTGTGGLGEQYF | TGCGCCAGCAGCCAGACCGGGACAGGGGGATTGGGCGAGCAGTACTTC
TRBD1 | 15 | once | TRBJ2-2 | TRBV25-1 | CASSDAQGWTGELFF | TGTGCCAGCAGTGACGCACAGGGGTGGACCGGGGAGCTGTTTTTT
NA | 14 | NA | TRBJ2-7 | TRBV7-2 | CASSTGQGGHEQYF | TGTGCCAGCAGCACTGGACAAGGTGGTCACGAGCAGTACTTC
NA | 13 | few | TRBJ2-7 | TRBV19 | CASSPTLTYEQYF | TGTGCCAGTAGTCCGACACTGACCTACGAGCAGTACTTC
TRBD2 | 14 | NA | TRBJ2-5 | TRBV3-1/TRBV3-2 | CASSLSGTQETQYF | TGTGCCAGCAGCCTTAGCGGGACTCAAGAGACCCAGTACTTC
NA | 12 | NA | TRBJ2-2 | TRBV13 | CASTEDTGELFF | TGTGCCAGCACCGAGGATACCGGGGAGCTGTTTTTT
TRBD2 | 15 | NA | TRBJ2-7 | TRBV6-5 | CASNLSGGANYEQYF | TGTGCCAGCAACCTTAGCGGGGGGGCTAACTACGAGCAGTACTTC
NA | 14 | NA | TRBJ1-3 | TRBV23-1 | CASSQWGPGNTIYF | TGCGCCAGCAGTCAATGGGGCCCCGGAAACACCATATATTTT